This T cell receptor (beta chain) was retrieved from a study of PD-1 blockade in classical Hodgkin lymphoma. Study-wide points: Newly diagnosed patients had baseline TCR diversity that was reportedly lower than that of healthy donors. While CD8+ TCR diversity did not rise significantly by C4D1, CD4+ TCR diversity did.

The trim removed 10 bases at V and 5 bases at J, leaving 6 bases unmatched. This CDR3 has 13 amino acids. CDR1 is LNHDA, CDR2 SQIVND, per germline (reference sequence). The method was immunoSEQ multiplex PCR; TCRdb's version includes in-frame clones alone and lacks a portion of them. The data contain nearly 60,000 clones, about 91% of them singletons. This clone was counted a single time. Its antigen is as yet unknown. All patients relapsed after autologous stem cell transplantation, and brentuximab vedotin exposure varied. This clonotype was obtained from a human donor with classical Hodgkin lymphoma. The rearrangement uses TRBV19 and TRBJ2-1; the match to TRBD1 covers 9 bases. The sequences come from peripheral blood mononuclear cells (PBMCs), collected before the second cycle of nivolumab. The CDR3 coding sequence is TGTGCCATACGGGGACAGGGTCACAATGAGCAGTTCTTC. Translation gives CAIRGQGHNEQFF.